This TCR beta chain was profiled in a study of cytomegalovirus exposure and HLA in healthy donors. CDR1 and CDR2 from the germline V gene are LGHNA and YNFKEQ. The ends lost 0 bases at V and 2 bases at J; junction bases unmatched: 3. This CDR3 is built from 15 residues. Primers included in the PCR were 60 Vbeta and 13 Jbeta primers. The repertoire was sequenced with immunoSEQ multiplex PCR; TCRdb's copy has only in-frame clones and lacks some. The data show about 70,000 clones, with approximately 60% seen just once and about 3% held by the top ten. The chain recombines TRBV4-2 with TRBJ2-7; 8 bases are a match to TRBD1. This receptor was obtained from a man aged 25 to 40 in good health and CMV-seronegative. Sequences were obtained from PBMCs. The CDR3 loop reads CASSQEDRATYEQYF. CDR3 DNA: TGTGCCAGCAGCCAAGAGGACAGGGCGACCTACGAGCAGTACTTC.